The rows below give T cell receptor beta chains drawn from one sample of a study of identical twins. TCRdb itself ran the 5' RACE reads through MiXCR, one entry per CDR3 protein. The profile covers under 800,000 distinct CDR3 sequences, with 21% appearing a single time and about 4.3% taken by the ten largest. A further study also used this sample, focusing on T cells expressing NK-cell markers.

The sample taken for sequencing was PBMCs. The origin of the receptors is a woman under 30 in good health. Both conserved end residues are part of each CDR3. The order of the fields is V gene, J gene, D gene, clone size, CDR3 DNA, CDR3 protein. A D gene is named only where the DNA matches it firmly. Where a row states a size, it is once, few, many or the class of an expanded clone; other rows omit it.

>TRBV5-5|TRBJ2-2|TRBD1|.
TGTGCCAGCAGCTTGGACAGGGGGCGAGCCGGGGAGCTGTTTTTT
CASSLDRGRAGELFF
>TRBV3-1|TRBJ1-5|.|.
TGTGCCAGCAGCCAAGACACAGGGAACAGCAATCAGCCCCAGCATTTT
CASSQDTGNSNQPQHF
>TRBV12-3/TRBV12-4|TRBJ2-5|.|many
TGTGCCAGCAGTTTCGGCGGGGCTCTTCAAGAGACCCAGTACTTC
CASSFGGALQETQYF
>TRBV12-3/TRBV12-4|TRBJ2-2|TRBD1|many
TGCGCCAGCAGCCCGGGACAGGGTACCGGGGAGCTGTTTTTT
CASSPGQGTGELFF
>TRBV7-9|TRBJ1-2|.|few
TGTGCCAGCAGCTTAAAGGGGGGCGGGCACTATGGCTACACCTTC
CASSLKGGGHYGYTF
>TRBV4-3|TRBJ2-5|.|.
TGCGCCAGCAGCCGGGACCCAAGGGAGACCCAGTACTTC
CASSRDPRETQYF
>TRBV7-9|TRBJ1-2|.|many
TGTGCCAGCAGCTTAGCGCTCAGGGACAATGGCTACACCTTC
CASSLALRDNGYTF
>TRBV12-3/TRBV12-4|TRBJ2-6|.|few
TGTGCCAGCACCCTTCGTTCCGCTGGGGCCAACGTCCTGACTTTC
CASTLRSAGANVLTF
>TRBV7-2|TRBJ2-3|.|few
TGTGCCAGCAGCTATGGACCGCGGGATACGCAGTATTTT
CASSYGPRDTQYF
>TRBV14|TRBJ2-7|.|many
TGTGCCAGCAGCCAGCCGGGATTCCCCTACGAGCAGTACTTC
CASSQPGFPYEQYF
>TRBV30|TRBJ1-6|.|few
TGTGCCTGGAGTGTAAATTCACCCCTCCACTTT
CAWSVNSPLHF
>TRBV10-3|TRBJ2-1|TRBD2|few
TGTGCCATCAGAGTCACAGCGGGGGCGGGAAATGAGCAGTTCTTC
CAIRVTAGAGNEQFF
>TRBV11-3|TRBJ2-1|.|.
TGTGCCAGCAGCTCACGGGACATACTCCGGACCTACAATGAGCAGTTCTTC
CASSSRDILRTYNEQFF
>TRBV7-9|TRBJ2-1|TRBD2|few
TGTGCCAGCAGTCATCCTAGCGGGATAGGGTATGAGCAGTTCTTC
CASSHPSGIGYEQFF
>TRBV28|TRBJ2-5|.|.
TGTGCCAGCAGTTTACCCCAGGGCCTGGGAGAGACCCAGTACTTC
CASSLPQGLGETQYF
>TRBV5-1|TRBJ1-1|.|few
TGCGCCAGCAGCTTGGGCGTGGGATCCACTGAAGCTTTCTTT
CASSLGVGSTEAFF
>TRBV9|TRBJ2-3|.|once
TGTGCCAGCAGCGTAGCGGGGACAGATACGCAGTATTTT
CASSVAGTDTQYF
>TRBV29-1|TRBJ2-1|TRBD2|.
TGCAGCGTTGCTAGCGGGAGGGGAAATGAGCAGTTCTTC
CSVASGRGNEQFF
>TRBV7-2|TRBJ2-7|TRBD1|many
TGTGCCAGCAGCATGGACAGGTACGAGCAGTACTTC
CASSMDRYEQYF
>TRBV20-1|TRBJ2-1|.|.
TGCAGTGCTAGAGATGGCCCGCGTGAGCAGTTCTTC
CSARDGPREQFF
>TRBV12-3/TRBV12-4|TRBJ2-1|.|once
TGTGCCAGCAGTATTGGGGCGGACAGCGGAGGTTACAATGAGCAGTTCTTC
CASSIGADSGGYNEQFF
>TRBV5-4|TRBJ2-1|.|many
TGTGCCAGCAGTTCCGGGGGGACAGCCTACAATGAGCAGTTCTTC
CASSSGGTAYNEQFF
>TRBV20-1|TRBJ2-5|.|many
TGCAGTGCTAGAGACGGAGGATCCCAAGAGACCCAGTACTTC
CSARDGGSQETQYF
>TRBV6-2/TRBV6-3|TRBJ2-5|TRBD2|.
TGTGCCAGCAGTTACTTGACTAGCGGTGAGACCCAGTACTTC
CASSYLTSGETQYF
>TRBV6-6|TRBJ2-7|.|few
TGTGCCACCGGGCTCCCCTACGAGCAGTACTTC
CATGLPYEQYF
>TRBV4-3|TRBJ1-3|.|.
TGCGCCAGCAGCCAAGGGTCAGGCTCTGGAAACACCATATATTTT
CASSQGSGSGNTIYF
>TRBV5-6|TRBJ1-4|TRBD1|few
TGTGCCAGCAGCGGAACCGGGACAGATCAACCCGAAAAACTGTTTTTT
CASSGTGTDQPEKLFF
>TRBV20-1|TRBJ1-1|.|.
TGCAGTGCTAGAGATCCGGACCGAGCGCTTTCGGAAGCTTTCTTT
CSARDPDRALSEAFF
>TRBV20-1|TRBJ1-2|.|.
TGCAGTGCTAGTGGGCAGGGAGAAGGAGGCTATGGCTACACCTTC
CSASGQGEGGYGYTF
>TRBV3-1|TRBJ2-7|.|few
TGTGCCAGCAGCCAAGCGTGGGGCTACGAGCAGTACTTC
CASSQAWGYEQYF
>TRBV6-1|TRBJ1-3|.|few
TGTGCCAGCAGTATAACACTCTCTGGAAACACCATATATTTT
CASSITLSGNTIYF
>TRBV4-3|TRBJ1-2|.|few
TGCGCCAGCAGCCAAGAGGGGAGGGGACGGTATGGCTACACCTTC
CASSQEGRGRYGYTF
>TRBV19|TRBJ1-2|TRBD1|.
TGTGCCAGTATTACAGGGGAAGCAGGCTGGAATGGCTACACCTTC
CASITGEAGWNGYTF
>TRBV12-3/TRBV12-4|TRBJ1-2|.|.
TGTGCCAGCGAAGCCTGGGAAAGTGGCTACACCTTC
CASEAWESGYTF
>TRBV12-3/TRBV12-4|TRBJ1-1|.|many
TGTGCCAGCAGGGAGGCGGCACGTAAAGCTTTCTTT
CASREAARKAFF
>TRBV11-2|TRBJ2-1|TRBD1|.
TGTGCCAGCAGTTTAGAACCCCATAGGACAGGGCGGAGGTACAATGAGCAGTTCTTC
CASSLEPHRTGRRYNEQFF
>TRBV2|TRBJ1-4|.|.
TGTGCCAGCCTCAGGGAACGGAGTGAAAAACTGTTTTTT
CASLRERSEKLFF
>TRBV12-3/TRBV12-4|TRBJ2-1|.|few
TGTGCCAGCAGTTTTGGGGGGCCCGTCTCCTACAATGAGCAGTTCTTC
CASSFGGPVSYNEQFF
>TRBV29-1|TRBJ2-7|.|few
TGCAGCGTTGCCAGAGCCGACGAGCAGTACTTC
CSVARADEQYF
>TRBV14|TRBJ2-5|.|few
TGTGCCAGCAGCCCCTACGGGTGGGAGACCCAGTACTTC
CASSPYGWETQYF
>TRBV7-6|TRBJ2-3|.|.
TGTGCCAGCAGCTTAGAAGGGGTTTACACAGATACGCAGTATTTT
CASSLEGVYTDTQYF
>TRBV5-5|TRBJ2-1|.|few
TGTGCCAGCAGCTTGCGGATGACCCTTTCTCGTATCAAGGAGCAGTTCTTC
CASSLRMTLSRIKEQFF
>TRBV11-3|TRBJ2-7|TRBD1|many
TGTGCCAGCAGCATCTCTATTGGACAGGGGACCCACGAGCAGTACTTC
CASSISIGQGTHEQYF
>TRBV5-1|TRBJ1-6|.|few
TGCGCCAGCAGCTTGGACCCGGGGGCAAGTTCACCCCTCCACTTT
CASSLDPGASSPLHF
>TRBV10-3|TRBJ2-3|TRBD2|.
TGTGCCATAAGGTCTCGGGAGGGAACAGATACGCAGTATTTT
CAIRSREGTDTQYF
>TRBV20-1|TRBJ2-5|.|.
TGCAGTGCTAGCCACCTCCCTTTACAGGGTGGCCAAGAGACCCAGTACTTC
CSASHLPLQGGQETQYF
>TRBV3-1|TRBJ2-5|.|many
TGTGCCAGCAGCCAGGCGGGGCCAGCGGGGACCCAGTACTTC
CASSQAGPAGTQYF